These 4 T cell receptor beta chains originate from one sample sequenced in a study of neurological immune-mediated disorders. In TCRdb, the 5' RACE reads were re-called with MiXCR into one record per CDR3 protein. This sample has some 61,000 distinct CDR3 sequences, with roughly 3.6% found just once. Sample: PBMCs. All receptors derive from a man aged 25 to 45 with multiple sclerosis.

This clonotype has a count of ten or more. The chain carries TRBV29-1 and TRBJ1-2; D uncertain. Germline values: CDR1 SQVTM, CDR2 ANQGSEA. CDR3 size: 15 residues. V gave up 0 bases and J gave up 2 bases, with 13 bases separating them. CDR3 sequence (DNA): TGCAGCGTTGAAGATCTGGTACCCCCGAACTATGGCTACACCTTC. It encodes CSVEDLVPPNYGYTF.

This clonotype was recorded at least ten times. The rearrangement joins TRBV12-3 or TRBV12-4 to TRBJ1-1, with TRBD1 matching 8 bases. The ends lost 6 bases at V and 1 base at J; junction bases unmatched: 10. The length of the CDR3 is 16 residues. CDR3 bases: TGTGCCAGCAGACAAAGGTCAGGACAGGGGAACACTGAAGCTTTCTTT. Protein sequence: CASRQRSGQGNTEAFF.

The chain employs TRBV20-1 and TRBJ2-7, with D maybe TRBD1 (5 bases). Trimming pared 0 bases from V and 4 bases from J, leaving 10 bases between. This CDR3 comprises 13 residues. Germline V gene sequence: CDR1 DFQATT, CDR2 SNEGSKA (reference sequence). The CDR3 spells CSARDYRSYEQYF. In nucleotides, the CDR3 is TGCAGTGCTAGAGATTACAGGTCGTACGAGCAGTACTTC.

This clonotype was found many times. CDR3 nucleotides: TGCGCCAGCAGTCCGGGGAGGGTCTACAATGAGCAGTTCTTC. Its translation is CASSPGRVYNEQFF. The gene calls are TRBV10-2 and TRBJ2-1, with 7 nucleotides matching TRBD2. Germline loops: CDR1 WSHSY, CDR2 SAAADI. This CDR3 comprises 14 residues. V lost 5 bases and J lost 3; bases outside the gene matches: 4.